What follows are 8 T cell receptor beta chains derived from one specimen sequenced in a study of post-analysis software for immune sequencing data. Points from the study as a whole: There were five TRBV segments more frequent in patients than controls, and TRBV5-6, TRBV5-1 and TRBV20-1 were among them.

Their recognized antigens are unknown. TCR beta libraries were prepared from cDNA with unique molecular identifiers. Using its own MiXCR run on the PCR reads, TCRdb lists one record per CDR3 protein. The sample shows approximately 160,000 distinct CDR3 sequences, around 30% of them seen only once. The sequencing input was blood. These receptors originate from a girl aged 5-17 years with multiple sclerosis.

Concerning this clonotype itself: This may stem from a read error, because a much larger clone lies one nucleotide away. The chain carries TRBV7-2 and TRBJ2-1, with D maybe TRBD2 (7 bases). The length of the CDR3 is 13 residues. V lost 8 bases and J 4 bases, leaving 12 bases between the germline ends. The germline CDR1 and CDR2 sequences are SGHTA and FQGNSA. CDR3 sequence (DNA): TGTGCCAGCGGGGGGGGCCCTTACAATGAGCAGTTCTTC. Encoded protein: CASGGGPYNEQFF.

On this clonotype itself: This could be a read error, since a much larger clone is one nucleotide away. CDR3 sequence (DNA): TGTGCCAGCAGTTACTACAATAACGAGCAGTACTTC. Amino acids: CASSYYNNEQYF. V is TRBV6-5 and J is TRBJ2-5; unclear D gene. The better agreement between TRBJ2-7 and the DNA end casts doubt on the J call. The CDR3 covers 12 residues. Germline CDR1 and CDR2: MNHEY and SVGAGI.

For this clonotype: A much larger clone lies a single base off, so this may be a read error. This chain uses TRBV4-1 with TRBJ2-1; D unresolved. The CDR3 has 12 residues. Trimming took 2 bases from V and 7 from J, leaving 6 bases between them. Germline V gene lookup returns CDR1 MGHRA and CDR2 YSYEKL. CDR3 DNA: TGCGCCAGCAGCCAAATACGTAATGAGCAGTTCTTC. Translation gives CASSQIRNEQFF.

The chain is built from TRBV5-4 and TRBJ1-2; a possible D gene is TRBD1 (6 bases). This CDR3 contains 15 residues. Germline V CDR1 and CDR2: SGHNT, YYREEE (reference sequence). V was cut by 0 bases and J by 7 bases, with 16 bases left in between. In nucleotides, the CDR3 is TGTGCCAGCAGCTTGGGGAATACAGGGTTCGGTGGCTACACCTTC. Translated: CASSLGNTGFGGYTF. Combining the CDR3 with reference TRBV5-4 and TRBJ1-2 gives the whole variable domain ETGVTQSPTHLIKTRGQQVTLRCSSQSGHNTVSWYQQALGQGPQFIFQYYREEENGRGNFPPRFSGLQFPNYSSELNVNALELDDSALYLCASSLGNTGFGGYTFGSGTRLTVV.

The chain joins TRBV11-3 to TRBJ1-1; D is possibly TRBD1 (6 bases). Trimming took 5 bases from V and 5 from J, leaving 15 bases between them. The CDR3 consists of 14 residues. The germline CDR1 and CDR2 sequences are SGHNT and YENEEA. CDR3 region: CASSLQGEGTEAFF. The CDR3 DNA is TGTGCCAGCAGCCTACAGGGAGAAGGGACTGAAGCTTTCTTT.

In its sample, this clonotype was seen many times. The chain recombines TRBV20-1 with TRBJ2-7; TRBD1 or TRBD2 may be the D gene (5 bases each). The germline V and J ends were trimmed by 1 base and 2 bases, with 15 bases remaining between them. Germline lookup yields CDR1 DFQATT and CDR2 SNEGSKA (reference sequence). The CDR3 is made up of 15 amino acids. Here the CDR3 DNA reads TGCAGTGCTAGAGGCACCGGGACGGCCGCCTACGAGCAGTACTTC. Translation: CSARGTGTAAYEQYF.

Remarks on this clonotype: A much bigger clone sits one base away, suggesting this may be a read error. The genes are TRBV27 and TRBJ2-1; TRBD2 might be the D (6 bases). Germline values: CDR1 MNHEY, CDR2 SMNVEV (reference sequence). V dropped 3 bases and J dropped 10 bases, with 16 bases sitting between them. The CDR3 loop spans 14 amino acids. The CDR3 sequence: CASSFQGDSYEQFF. The CDR3 DNA reads TGTGCCAGCAGTTTCCAAGGGGACTCCTACGAGCAGTTCTTC.

This clonotype was seen only a few times. The chain combines TRBV5-1 with TRBJ1-1; D gene uncertain. The CDR3 spans 13 residues. Germline V gives CDR1 SGHRS, CDR2 YFSETQ. The V end was cut by 6 bases, the J end by 0 bases, with 9 bases between. The CDR3 here is CASTYSVNTEAFF. The CDR3 DNA reads TGCGCCAGCACGTATTCGGTGAACACTGAAGCTTTCTTT.